Below, one T cell receptor (beta chain) is given with its context. Other nucleotide sequences in the sample specify the same CDR3. Replicate PCRs from sorted subsets contained 200 ng DNA, which is roughly 30,000 T cell genomes. The method was immunoSEQ multiplex PCR; TCRdb's version includes in-frame clones alone and lacks a portion of them. The sample includes approximately 2.1 million clones, 90% to 95% of them seen just once. Trimming took off 1 base at V and 5 bases at J, with 8 bases between the two ends. Germline values: CDR1 SGHNT, CDR2 YENEEA. This CDR3 region has 13 residues. This entry comes from a study of shared clonotypes between healthy human individuals. In the study overall: Per donor, three plates held CD4 naive cells, three held CD4 memory, two held CD8 naive and one held CD8 memory.

Division of CD4+ cells produced a CD45RA+ naive subset and a CD45RA-negative memory subset. This TCR derives from a man between 18 and 29 years old in good health. Some clones in this sample may be carry-over from other donors' samples. The specimen sequenced was naive CD4+ T cells from PBMCs. Subset of the sample: CD45RA+ positively selected. The chain uses TRBV11-3 and TRBJ2-5, with D uncertain. The CDR3 sequence is CASSLVSSETQYF. For the CDR3, the DNA is TGTGCCAGCAGCTTAGTCAGCTCTGAGACCCAGTACTTC.